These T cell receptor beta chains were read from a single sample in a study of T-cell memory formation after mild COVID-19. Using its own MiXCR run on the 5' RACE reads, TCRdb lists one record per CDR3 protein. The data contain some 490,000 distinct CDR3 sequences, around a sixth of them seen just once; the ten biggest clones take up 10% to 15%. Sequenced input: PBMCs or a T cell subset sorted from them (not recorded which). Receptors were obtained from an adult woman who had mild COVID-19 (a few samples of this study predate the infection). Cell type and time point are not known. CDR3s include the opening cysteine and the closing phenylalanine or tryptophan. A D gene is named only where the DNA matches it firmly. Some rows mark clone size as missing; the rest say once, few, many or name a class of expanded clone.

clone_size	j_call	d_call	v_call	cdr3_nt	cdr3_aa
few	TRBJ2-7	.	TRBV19	TGTGCCAGTAGTGTCTTCGGGGTCTCCTACGAGCAGTACTTC	CASSVFGVSYEQYF
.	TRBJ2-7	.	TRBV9	TGTTCCAGCAGCGTGGGGCTCTCGGCCTACGAGCAGTACTTC	CSSSVGLSAYEQYF
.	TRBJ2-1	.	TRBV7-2	TGTGCCAGCAGCTTATGGGTCAGGGGCTACAATGAGCAGTTCTTC	CASSLWVRGYNEQFF
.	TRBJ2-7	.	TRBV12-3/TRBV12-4	TGTGCCCGGAGGGGGGGGGGTTTCTCCTACGAGCAGTACTTC	CARRGGGFSYEQYF
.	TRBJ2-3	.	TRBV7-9	TGTGCCAGCACCGGGGAGACAGATACGCAGTATTTT	CASTGETDTQYF
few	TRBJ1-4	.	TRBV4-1	TGCGCCAGCAGCCAAGATGGCGGGGTTTCAACTAATGAAAAACTGTTTTTT	CASSQDGGVSTNEKLFF
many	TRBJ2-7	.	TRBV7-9	TGTGCCAGCAGCCCCTCTGGCGATTACGAGCAGTACTTC	CASSPSGDYEQYF
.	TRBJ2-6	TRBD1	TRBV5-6	TGTGCCAGCAGCTTGCGACAGGGGATCCTCTGGGCCAACGTCCTGACTTTC	CASSLRQGILWANVLTF
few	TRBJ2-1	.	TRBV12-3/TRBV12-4	TGTGCCAGCAGTACTGGGACACGCAATGAGCAGTTCTTC	CASSTGTRNEQFF
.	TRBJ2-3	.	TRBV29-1	TGCAGCGTTAAACAGTTGACTAGCACAGATACGCAGTATTTT	CSVKQLTSTDTQYF
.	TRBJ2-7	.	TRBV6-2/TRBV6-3	TGTGCCAGCAGTTCCTCGGGACCTTCCTCCTACGAGCAGTACTTC	CASSSSGPSSYEQYF
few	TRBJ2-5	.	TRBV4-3	TGCGCCAGCAGCCAAGAATTGGCTAGTGGGGAGACCCAGTACTTC	CASSQELASGETQYF
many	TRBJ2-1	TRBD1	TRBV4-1	TGCGCCAGCAGCCAAGAATCGACCGAAGCTAAGACAGGGCGGACCCTTGTCTTC	CASSQESTEAKTGRTLVF
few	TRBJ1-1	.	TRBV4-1	TGCGCCAGCAGCCAAGACGGGGGGCTTGGCACTGAAGCTTTCTTT	CASSQDGGLGTEAFF
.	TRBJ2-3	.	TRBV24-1	TGTGCCACCACGGCCAGGGGACTTAGCGGTCGTCCTGGGGATACGCAGTATTTT	CATTARGLSGRPGDTQYF
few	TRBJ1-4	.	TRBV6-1	TGTGCCAGCTCCCTAGGTGAAGGGTGGCCAACTAATGAAAAACTGTTTTTT	CASSLGEGWPTNEKLFF
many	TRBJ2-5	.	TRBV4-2	TGTGCCAGCAGCCAAGACTTTCTGGGGGAGACCCAGTACTTC	CASSQDFLGETQYF
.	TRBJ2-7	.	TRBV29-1	TGCAGCGTTGCCGGGACAGAGCAGTACTTC	CSVAGTEQYF
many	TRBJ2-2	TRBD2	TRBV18	TGTGCCAGCTCACGGCGGAGCGGGAGAGATACCGGGGAGCTGTTTTTT	CASSRRSGRDTGELFF
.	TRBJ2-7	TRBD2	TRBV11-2	TGTGCCAGCAGCTCGCTAGCGGGGGGTTTTGAGCAGTACTTC	CASSSLAGGFEQYF
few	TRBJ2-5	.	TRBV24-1	TGTGCCACCAGTGCGGGGGTCACAGTACAAGAGACCCAGTACTTC	CATSAGVTVQETQYF
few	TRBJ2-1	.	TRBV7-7	TGTGATAGCAGCTTAGCAGGGATCAATGAGCAGTTCTTC	CDSSLAGINEQFF
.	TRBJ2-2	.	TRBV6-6	TGTGCCAGCAGACAGGTCAACACCGGGGAGCTGTTTTTT	CASRQVNTGELFF
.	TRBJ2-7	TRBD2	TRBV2	TGTGCCAGCGAGGGCGGGGGGGCGTACGAGCAGTACTTC	CASEGGGAYEQYF
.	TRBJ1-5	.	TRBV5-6	TGTGCCAGCAGCTTGGACAGAGGGGCAAGGAATCAGCCCCAGCATTTT	CASSLDRGARNQPQHF
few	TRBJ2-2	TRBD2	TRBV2	TGTGCCAGCTCCGAAAGCGGGGGGCCGAACACCGGGGAGCTGTTTTTT	CASSESGGPNTGELFF
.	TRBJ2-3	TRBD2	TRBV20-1	TGCAGTGCTAGGGGGGTTCGTAGCGGGTTCAGCACAGATACGCAGTATTTT	CSARGVRSGFSTDTQYF
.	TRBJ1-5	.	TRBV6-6	TGTGCCAGCAGTGACGGATATAGCAATCAGCCCCAGCATTTT	CASSDGYSNQPQHF
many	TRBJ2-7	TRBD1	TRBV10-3	TGTGCCATCAGTGGGGGACAGGGGAGAAATTACGAGCAGTACTTC	CAISGGQGRNYEQYF
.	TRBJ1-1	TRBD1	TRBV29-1	TGCAGCGTTTCAACGACAGGGGCGAACACTGAAGCTTTCTTT	CSVSTTGANTEAFF
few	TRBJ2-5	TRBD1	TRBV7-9	TGTGCCAGCAGCACAGGGGAAGAGACCCAGTACTTC	CASSTGEETQYF
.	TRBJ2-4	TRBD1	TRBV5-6	TGTGCCAGCAGCTTGGGTGTCGGACAGGGGGCCCAAAACATTCAGTACTTC	CASSLGVGQGAQNIQYF
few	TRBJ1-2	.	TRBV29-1	TGCAGCGTTGAAAACCCGGACAGTTATGGCTACACCTTC	CSVENPDSYGYTF
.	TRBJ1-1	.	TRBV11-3	TGTGCCAGCAGCCCCGGGCGCGGACAGTCTCCCAACACTGAAGCTTTCTTT	CASSPGRGQSPNTEAFF
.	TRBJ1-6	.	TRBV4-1	TGCGCCAGCAGCCAAGCAGGACTCGATTCACCCCTCCACTTT	CASSQAGLDSPLHF
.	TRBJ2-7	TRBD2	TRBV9	TGTGCCAGCAGCGTAGCTACGGGAGCGGGAACCAGCGACGAGCAGTACTTC	CASSVATGAGTSDEQYF
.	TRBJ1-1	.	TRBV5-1	TGCGCCAGCAGCACAACAGGGCCCACTGAAGCTTTCTTT	CASSTTGPTEAFF
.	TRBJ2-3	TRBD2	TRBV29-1	TGCAGCGTTGTCGCGGGGGGCCCTTTCACAGATACGCAGTATTTT	CSVVAGGPFTDTQYF
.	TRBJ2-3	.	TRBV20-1	TGCAGTGCTAGATGGAGGGGTACGGCAGATACGCAGTATTTT	CSARWRGTADTQYF
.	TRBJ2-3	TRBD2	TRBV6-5	TGTGCCAGCAGGGGTCCTAGCGGGAGGCCCATAGGGACAGATACGCAGTATTTT	CASRGPSGRPIGTDTQYF
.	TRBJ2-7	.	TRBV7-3	TGTGCCAGCAGCGAAGGGAGCTCGGGCGAGCAGTACTTC	CASSEGSSGEQYF
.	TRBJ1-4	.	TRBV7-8	TGTGCTAGCAGCTTTGGGCCGGAAAAACTGTTTTTT	CASSFGPEKLFF
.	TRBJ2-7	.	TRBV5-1	TGCGCCAGCAGCTTGATGGGCGGCTCTAGTAAGTACGAGCAGTACTTC	CASSLMGGSSKYEQYF
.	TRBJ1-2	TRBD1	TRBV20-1	TGCAGTGCTAGAGATAGGGGGCGGTCGCTTGGCTACACCTTC	CSARDRGRSLGYTF
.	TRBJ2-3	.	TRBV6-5	TGTGCCAGCAGTTACCGAAGACAGGTCACCGATACGCAGTATTTT	CASSYRRQVTDTQYF
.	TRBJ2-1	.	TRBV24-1	TGTGCCACCAGTGGTAGCGGATCCTACAATGAGCAGTTCTTC	CATSGSGSYNEQFF
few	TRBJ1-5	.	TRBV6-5	TGTGCCAGCAGGAAATCTGGGGGAACTAATCAGCCCCAGCATTTT	CASRKSGGTNQPQHF
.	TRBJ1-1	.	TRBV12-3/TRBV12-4	TGTGCCAGCACCCGATCGATACTCCAGAACACTGAAGCTTTCTTT	CASTRSILQNTEAFF
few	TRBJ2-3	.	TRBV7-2	TGTGCCAGCAGCTTGGAGTTGAGGGAGCGCACAGATACGCAGTATTTT	CASSLELRERTDTQYF
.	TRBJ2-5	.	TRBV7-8	TGTGCCAGCAGCTTGGCTGGGGCCGCAAACCAAGAGACCCAGTACTTC	CASSLAGAANQETQYF
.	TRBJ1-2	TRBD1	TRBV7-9	TGTGCCAGCAGCCAACCGGGACAGGGTTACGTCAAGGATGGCTACACCTTC	CASSQPGQGYVKDGYTF
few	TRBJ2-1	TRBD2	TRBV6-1	TGTGCCAGCATCGAGACTAGCGTGCTTAATGAGCAGTTCTTC	CASIETSVLNEQFF
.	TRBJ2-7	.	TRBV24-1	TGTGCCACCAGTTCGGGACTGAACTACGAGCAGTACTTC	CATSSGLNYEQYF
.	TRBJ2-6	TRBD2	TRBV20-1	TGCAGTGTGCGGGGGGAATCTGGGGCCAACGTCCTGACTTTC	CSVRGESGANVLTF
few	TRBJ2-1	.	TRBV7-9	TGTGCCAGCAGCTTAGAGGTCGGCAGCCTTTACAATGAGCAGTTCTTC	CASSLEVGSLYNEQFF
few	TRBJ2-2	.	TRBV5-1	TGCGCCAGCAGCTTGTACCCTAACACCGGGGAGCTGTTTTTT	CASSLYPNTGELFF
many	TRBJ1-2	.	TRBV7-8	TGTGCCAGCAGCCGTCGCGACAGTAACTATGGCTACACCTTC	CASSRRDSNYGYTF